Below are 5 T cell receptor beta chains sequenced from a single sample in a study of technical replicates of blood from a few donors. The table came from immunoSEQ multiplex PCR; TCRdb's copy has only in-frame clones and leaves some out. The sample records approximately 87,000 clones, 85% to 95% being singletons. The sample comprised T cells isolated from PBMCs. The receptors were sampled from a human donor in good health.

The V and J genes are TRBV9 and TRBJ1-1, with D possibly matching TRBD1 (5 bases). V lost 0 bases and J lost 2, with 23 bases in between. CDR3 size: 19 residues. CDR1 is SGDLS, CDR2 YYNGEE, per germline. The CDR3 spells CASSVGLEAGVSPNTEAFF. The DNA for the CDR3 is TGTGCCAGCAGCGTAGGGTTGGAGGCGGGGGTCTCCCCTAACACTGAAGCTTTCTTT.

The chain joins TRBV5-1 to TRBJ2-3; 9 bases map to TRBD2. Germline CDR1 and CDR2: SGHRS and YFSETQ. The junction had 4 bases not matched to a gene; V was cut back by 0 bases and J by 5 bases. The CDR3 covers 15 residues. Written as DNA, the CDR3 is TGCGCCAGCAGCTTGGGAGCGGGAGGAGGAGATACGCAGTATTTT. Amino acids: CASSLGAGGGDTQYF.

This sequence joins TRBV7-9 and TRBJ2-7; 7 nucleotides match TRBD2. V dropped 7 bases and J dropped 6; count of bases not matched to a gene: 12. This CDR3 is 14 amino acids long. Per the germline V gene, CDR1 is SEHNR and CDR2 is FQNEAQ (reference sequence). The CDR3 loop reads CASTSGGYQPEQYF. The CDR3 region has the DNA TGTGCCAGCACCTCGGGGGGATATCAGCCCGAGCAGTACTTC.

The chain couples TRBV23-1 to TRBJ1-1, with a tentative D call TRBD1 (6 bases). TRBV23-1 is labeled an ORF, and its function is uncertain. This CDR3 contains 15 residues. V lost 0 bases and J 7 bases, leaving 15 bases between the germline ends. In DNA form, the CDR3 reads TGCGCCAGCAGTCAATCGAAGACAGGCGGTATTGAAGCTTTCTTT. Translated: CASSQSKTGGIEAFF.

The rearrangement uses TRBV28 and TRBJ1-5, with 8 bases lining up with TRBD1. Germline CDR1 is MDHEN and CDR2 is SYDVKM. Losses at the gene ends were 8 bases for V and 1 base for J; bases not matched to a gene: 4. This CDR3 is built from 14 residues. CDR3 DNA sequence: TGTGCCAGCGAACAGGGGGTGAGCAATCAGCCCCAGCATTTT. Translation gives CASEQGVSNQPQHF.